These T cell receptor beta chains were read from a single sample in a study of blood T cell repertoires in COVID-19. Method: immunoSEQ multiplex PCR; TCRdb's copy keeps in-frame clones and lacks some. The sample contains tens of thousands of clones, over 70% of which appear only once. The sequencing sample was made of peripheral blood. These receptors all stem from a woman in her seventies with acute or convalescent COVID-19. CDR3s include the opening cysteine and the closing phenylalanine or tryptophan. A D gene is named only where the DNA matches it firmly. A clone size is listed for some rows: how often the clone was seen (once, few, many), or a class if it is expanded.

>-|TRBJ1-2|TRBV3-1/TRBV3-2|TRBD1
TGTGCCACTACAGGGGTGGCCTATGGCTACACCTTC
CATTGVAYGYTF
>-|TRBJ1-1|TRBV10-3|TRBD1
TGTGCCATCCTGGGACAGGTGAACACTGAAGCTTTCTTT
CAILGQVNTEAFF
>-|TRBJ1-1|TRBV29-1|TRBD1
TGCAGCGTCCAGGGACAGGGAAATACTGAAGCTTTCTTT
CSVQGQGNTEAFF
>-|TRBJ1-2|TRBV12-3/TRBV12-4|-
TGTGCCAGCAGACGTGACATTAACTATGGCTACACCTTC
CASRRDINYGYTF
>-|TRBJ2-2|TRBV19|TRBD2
TGTGCCAGTAGTTCTCTAGCGGGGGGTGGTGTCGGGGAGCTGTTTTTT
CASSSLAGGGVGELFF
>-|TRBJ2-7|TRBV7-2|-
TGTGCCAGCAGCTCTGTGACGGGGAGGGAGCAGTACTTC
CASSSVTGREQYF
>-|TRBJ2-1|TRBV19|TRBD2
TGTGCCAGTAGCCTAGCGGGAGCCTACAATGAGCAGTTCTTC
CASSLAGAYNEQFF
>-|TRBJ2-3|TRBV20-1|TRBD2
TGCAGTGCTAGTCAACTAGCGGGGTTACGCAGGACAGATACGCAGTATTTT
CSASQLAGLRRTDTQYF
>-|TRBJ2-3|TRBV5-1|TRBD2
TGCGCCAGCCGTGTAGCGGGGGGGCCGGGAGATACGCAGTATTTT
CASRVAGGPGDTQYF
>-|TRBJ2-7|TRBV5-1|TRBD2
TGCGCCAGCAGCCTTGGTGGGGGACTAGTGGCCTACGAGCAGTACTTC
CASSLGGGLVAYEQYF
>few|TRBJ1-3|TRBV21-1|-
TGTGCCAGCGAGGACAGAGTGGTTTCTGGAAACACCATATATTTT
CASEDRVVSGNTIYF
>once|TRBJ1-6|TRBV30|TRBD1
TGTGCCTGGAGTTCGGCCCGACAGGGGCATAATTCACCCCTCCACTTT
CAWSSARQGHNSPLHF
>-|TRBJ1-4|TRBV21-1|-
TGTGCCAGCAGCAAAGCGGCCCCGCAGGGCCCCTGGGCTTCAACTAATGAAAAACTGTTTTTT
CASSKAAPQGPWASTNEKLFF
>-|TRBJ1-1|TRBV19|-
TGTGCCAGTAGTAACAGGGTCACTGAAGCTTTCTTT
CASSNRVTEAFF
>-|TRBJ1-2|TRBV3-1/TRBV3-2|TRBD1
TGTGCCAGCAGCCCGGGACAGCGTAACTATGGCTACACCTTC
CASSPGQRNYGYTF
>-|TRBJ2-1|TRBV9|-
TGTGCCAGCAGCTCCCGGGGAACTTACAATGAGCAGTTCTTC
CASSSRGTYNEQFF
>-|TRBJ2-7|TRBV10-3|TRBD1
TGTGCCATCAGGCGGAGGGACAGGTCTTACGAGCAGTACTTC
CAIRRRDRSYEQYF
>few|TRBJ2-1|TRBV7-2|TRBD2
TGTGCCAGCAGCTCCATTGTAGGGAGGGCGTTCTTC
CASSSIVGRAFF
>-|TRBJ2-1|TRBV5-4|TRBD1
TGTGCCAGCAGCCCGGGACAGGGATACAATGAGCAGTTCTTC
CASSPGQGYNEQFF
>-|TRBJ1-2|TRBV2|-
TGTGCCAGCAGTGGTAAGGTTGCTGGGCCCTATAACTATGGCTACACCTTC
CASSGKVAGPYNYGYTF
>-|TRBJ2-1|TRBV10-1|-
TGCGCCAGCAGTGACGGGCCGCAGGCGGGGTTCTTC
CASSDGPQAGFF
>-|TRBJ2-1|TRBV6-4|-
TGTGCCAGTAGCGTTGATAGCGGCTTCAATGAGCAGTTCTTC
CASSVDSGFNEQFF
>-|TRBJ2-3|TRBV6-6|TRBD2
TGTGCCAGCAACCTAGCGGGGGGGTATACGCAGTATTTT
CASNLAGGYTQYF
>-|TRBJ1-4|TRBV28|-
TGTGCCAGCATCTCCGGTAATGAAAAACTGTTTTTT
CASISGNEKLFF
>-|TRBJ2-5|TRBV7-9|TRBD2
TGTGCCAGCGACCCGGGACTAGCGGGGAGGCGAGAGACCCAGTACTTC
CASDPGLAGRRETQYF
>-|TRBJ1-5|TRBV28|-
TGTGCCAGCAGTTTACCCGGGTCCGCATCACAGCCCCAGCATTTT
CASSLPGSASQPQHF
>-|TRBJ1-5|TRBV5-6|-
TGTGCCAGCAGCTTTGACAGGAGTGGGCCCCAGCATTTT
CASSFDRSGPQHF
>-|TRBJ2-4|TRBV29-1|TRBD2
TGCAGCGTTGAACCCGGGGGGTCGGCCAAAAACATTCAGTACTTC
CSVEPGGSAKNIQYF
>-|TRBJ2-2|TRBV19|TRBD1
TGTGCCACTAGGACAGGGCGGACCGGGGAGCTGTTTTTT
CATRTGRTGELFF
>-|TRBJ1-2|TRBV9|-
TGTGCCAGCAGCGTAGGGGGAGGTGGGGCGCAAGGGTATGGCTACACCTTC
CASSVGGGGAQGYGYTF
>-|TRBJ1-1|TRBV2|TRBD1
TGTGCCAGCAGGGACAGGGGTCCCACTGAAGCTTTCTTT
CASRDRGPTEAFF
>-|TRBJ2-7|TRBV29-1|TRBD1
TGCAGCGTTGTGGGACAGGGAATAGACGAGCAGTACTTC
CSVVGQGIDEQYF
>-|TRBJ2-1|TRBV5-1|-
TGCGCCAGCAGCTCAGGGTCGGTCTCCTACAATGAGCAGTTCTTC
CASSSGSVSYNEQFF
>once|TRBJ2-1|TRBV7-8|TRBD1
TGTGCCAGCAGCTTACAGGACAGGGCGGACAATGAGCAGTTCTTC
CASSLQDRADNEQFF
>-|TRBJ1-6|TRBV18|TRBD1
TGTGCCAGCTCACAGGACAGGGTTAATTCACCCCTCCACTTT
CASSQDRVNSPLHF
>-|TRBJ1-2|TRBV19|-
TGTGCCAGTAGTATTTTCAGGACACTTGGCTATGGCTACACCTTC
CASSIFRTLGYGYTF
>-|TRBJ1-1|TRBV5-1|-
TGCGCCAGCAGCTTCACGGGTAACACTGAAGCTTTCTTT
CASSFTGNTEAFF
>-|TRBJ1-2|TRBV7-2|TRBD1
TGTGCCAGCAGCTTAGGACAGGGGGTTGGCGGCTACACCTTC
CASSLGQGVGGYTF
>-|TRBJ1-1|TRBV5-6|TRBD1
TGTGCCAGCAGCGCCGGGACAGGGCAGATAAACACTGAAGCTTTCTTT
CASSAGTGQINTEAFF